The rows below give T cell receptor beta chains drawn from one sample of a study of control samples from healthy donors and cancer patients. TCRdb's table, derived via immunoSEQ multiplex PCR, lists solely in-frame clones and lacks some. The data hold approximately 100,000 clones, with around 86% observed a single time. The specimen was blood. These receptors were collected from a man aged 30 to 45 in good health. Each CDR3 is given with its conserved first and last residue. D genes are given only for firm matches. Clone sizes are given selectively: once, few, many, or a class where the clone is expanded.

v_gene	abundance	d_gene	len	j_gene	CDR3nt	CDR3aa
TRBV7-9	few	-	15	TRBJ1-1	TGTGCCAGCAGCTCGGAGGGGACGGGAAGCACTGAAGCTTTCTTT	CASSSEGTGSTEAFF
TRBV9	-	-	16	TRBJ2-1	TGTGCCAGCAGCGTAGAGGGGACTTCAGTCTACAATGAGCAGTTCTTC	CASSVEGTSVYNEQFF
TRBV2	once	-	13	TRBJ1-2	TGTGCCAGCAGTGAAGGGGCAGGAGCGCGCTACACCTTC	CASSEGAGARYTF
TRBV5-4	-	TRBD1	15	TRBJ2-3	TGTGCCAGCAGCTCCAAGGGACAGGGGACAGATACGCAGTATTTT	CASSSKGQGTDTQYF
TRBV6-4	-	-	14	TRBJ2-3	TGTGCCAGCAGCTCCGGGACTAGCACAGATACGCAGTATTTT	CASSSGTSTDTQYF
TRBV5-1	-	TRBD1	15	TRBJ1-5	TGCGCCAGCAGCCTAGGGACAGCCCTTAATCAGCCCCAGCATTTT	CASSLGTALNQPQHF
TRBV11-2	-	-	18	TRBJ2-3	TGTGCCAGCGGTCCGTACTCTAGTGGGCAGGCTAGCACAGATACGCAGTATTTT	CASGPYSSGQASTDTQYF
TRBV7-8	-	-	16	TRBJ2-1	TGTGCCAGCAGCCCCGGGGTCTGGGGGCGGGACAATGAGCAGTTCTTC	CASSPGVWGRDNEQFF
TRBV5-8	-	-	15	TRBJ2-3	TGTGCCAGCAGCCTGGACAGCACTAGCACAGATACGCAGTATTTT	CASSLDSTSTDTQYF
TRBV11-2	few	-	11	TRBJ1-1	TGTGCCAGCAGCCGGGGTGCTGAAGCTTTCTTT	CASSRGAEAFF
TRBV27	-	TRBD1	14	TRBJ1-4	TGTGCCAGCATCCAGACGGCAGGGGGTGAAAAACTGTTTTTT	CASIQTAGGEKLFF
TRBV21-1	-	-	15	TRBJ2-3	TGTGCCAGCAGCAAATCCAGGGAAGTGGCAGATACGCAGTATTTT	CASSKSREVADTQYF
TRBV11-2	-	-	19	TRBJ2-4	TGTGCCAGCAGCTTAAGGTGGCCCCCTTCTGAGTTAACCAAAAACATTCAGTACTTC	CASSLRWPPSELTKNIQYF
TRBV6-5	-	-	13	TRBJ1-2	TGTGCCAGCAGTTGGACGGATAACTATGGCTACACCTTC	CASSWTDNYGYTF
TRBV9	-	-	13	TRBJ2-5	TGTGCCAGCAGCACGTCCCGGGACGGAACCCAGTACTTC	CASSTSRDGTQYF
TRBV21-1	-	-	14	TRBJ1-2	TGTGCCAGCAGCAAAGATACAGGGTGTCATGGCTACACCTTC	CASSKDTGCHGYTF
TRBV6-5	-	TRBD1	14	TRBJ1-4	TGTGCCAGCAGGGGGCGGGACAGGGGACAAAAACTGTTTTTT	CASRGRDRGQKLFF
TRBV7-6	-	TRBD1	16	TRBJ1-1	TGTGCCAGCAGCTTGACAGGGCCAATCGCGGGCACTGAAGCTTTCTTT	CASSLTGPIAGTEAFF
TRBV27	-	-	13	TRBJ1-1	TGTGCCAGCAGTGCCAGGTGGAACACTGAAGCTTTCTTT	CASSARWNTEAFF
TRBV9	-	-	15	TRBJ2-6	TGTGCCAGCAGCGTAGAAGGGGATGGGGCCAACGTCCTGACTTTC	CASSVEGDGANVLTF
TRBV7-6	-	TRBD2	15	TRBJ2-2	TGTGCCAGCAGCTTACGGACGGGGGGACTTGAGGAGCTGTTTTTT	CASSLRTGGLEELFF
TRBV5-1	few	-	11	TRBJ2-7	TGCGCCAGCCGGCTCCTCGGGGAGCAGTACTTC	CASRLLGEQYF